This T cell receptor beta chain emerged from a study of control samples from healthy donors and cancer patients. Profiling relied on immunoSEQ multiplex PCR, and the TCRdb table lists in-frame clones only, not all of them. This table has over 90,000 clones, roughly nine tenths appearing once. Sequenced material: blood. The receptor was derived from a woman aged 18 to 35 in good health.

CDR3 residues: CASGLGQATSTDTQYF. CDR3 sequence (DNA): TGTGCTAGTGGTTTAGGACAGGCGACTAGCACAGATACGCAGTATTTT. This sequence joins TRBV12-5 and TRBJ2-3; 7 positions agree with TRBD1. The CDR3 totals 16 residues. Looked up from germline, CDR1 is LGHNT and CDR2 is FRNRAP. The ends lost 3 bases at V and 0 bases at J; junction bases unmatched: 6.